This T cell receptor beta chain was sequenced during a study of blood T cells in healthy people across ages. Donors were systemically healthy Caucasian individuals from Russia aged roughly 6 to 90 years. In this sample, this clonotype turned up a few times. Its antigen remains unknown. A read error may explain this, as a much larger clone is one base away. It was with a sample-barcoded 5' primer and a J-beta primer mix that a second PCR of roughly 7 to 12 cycles was run. Carrying 12 random nucleotides, a template-switch adaptor labeled each individual cDNA molecule. TCRdb re-called the 5' RACE reads through MiXCR, storing one row per CDR3 protein. Here the sample spans 650,000 to 800,000 distinct CDR3 sequences, over 40% being singletons. The CDR3 covers 12 residues. V shed 3 bases and J shed 4 bases, with 8 bases lying between them. The germline CDR1 and CDR2 sequences are DFQATT and SNEGSKA (reference sequence).

Study-wide results and caveats: Considered underestimates were the diversity estimates obtained from one million T cells. Naive and antigen-experienced cells could not be conclusively compared, given unsorted PBMCs.

The chain has TRBV20-1 and TRBJ2-3; D might be TRBD2 (6 bases). Sequenced sample: blood. The source of this sequence is a woman aged 80 or older in good health. CDR3 nucleotide sequence: TGCAGTGCTAGTCCTAGCGCAGATACGCAGTATTTT. The encoded protein is CSASPSADTQYF.